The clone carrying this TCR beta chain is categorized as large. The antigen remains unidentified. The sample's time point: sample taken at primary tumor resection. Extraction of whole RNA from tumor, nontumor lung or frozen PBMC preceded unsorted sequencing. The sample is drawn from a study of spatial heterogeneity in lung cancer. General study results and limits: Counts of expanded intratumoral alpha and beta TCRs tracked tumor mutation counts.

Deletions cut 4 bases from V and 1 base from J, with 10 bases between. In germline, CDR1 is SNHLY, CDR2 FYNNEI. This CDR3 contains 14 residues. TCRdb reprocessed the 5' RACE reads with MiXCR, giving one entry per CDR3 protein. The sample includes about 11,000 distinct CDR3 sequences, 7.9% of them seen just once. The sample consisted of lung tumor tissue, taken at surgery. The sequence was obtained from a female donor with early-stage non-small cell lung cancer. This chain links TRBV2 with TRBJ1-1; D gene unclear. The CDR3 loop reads CASSVGSRNTEAFF. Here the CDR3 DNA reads TGTGCCAGCAGTGTCGGTTCGCGGAACACTGAAGCTTTCTTT.